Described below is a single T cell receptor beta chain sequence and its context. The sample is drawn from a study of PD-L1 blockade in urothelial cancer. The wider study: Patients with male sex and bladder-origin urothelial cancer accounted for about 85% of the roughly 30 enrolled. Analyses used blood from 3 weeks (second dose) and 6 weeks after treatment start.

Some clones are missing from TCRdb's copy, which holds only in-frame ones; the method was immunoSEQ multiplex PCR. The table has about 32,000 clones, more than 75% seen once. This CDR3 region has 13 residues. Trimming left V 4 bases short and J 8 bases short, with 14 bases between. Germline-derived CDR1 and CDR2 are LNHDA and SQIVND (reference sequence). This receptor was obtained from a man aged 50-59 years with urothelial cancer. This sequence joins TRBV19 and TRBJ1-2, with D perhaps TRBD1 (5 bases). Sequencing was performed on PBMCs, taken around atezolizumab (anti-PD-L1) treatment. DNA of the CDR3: TGTGCCAGTAGTACCCCGTGGGGCGACGGCTACACCTTC. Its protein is CASSTPWGDGYTF.